Detailed here is one TCR beta chain. Its antigen is undetermined. The assay was immunoSEQ multiplex PCR, and TCRdb's table has in-frame clones only and misses some. Of approximately 76,000 clones listed, about 91% are singletons. The sample comes from a study of T cell responses to AZD1222 COVID-19 vaccine. Points from the study as a whole: Spike-specific TCRs gained breadth and depth after people received two AZD1222 doses. Reports indicate that nearly half of spike-specific TCRs are directed at unmutated variant regions. Dominant CD4 TCR responses targeted spike regions 160-218 and 743-854.

The V end was cut by 0 bases, the J end by 8 bases, with 19 bases between. This CDR3 spans 16 amino acids. Germline assignment: CDR1 LNHNV and CDR2 YYDKDF (reference sequence). The chain employs TRBV15 and TRBJ1-1, with a possible D match to TRBD1 (5 bases). Sequenced material: peripheral blood, taken on day 0 of AZD1222 vaccination. This clonotype was sampled from an adult in good health. CDR3 nucleotides: TGTGCCACCAGCAGAGATAGCGGGGCGCTCGCATGGGAAGCTTTCTTT. Amino acids: CATSRDSGALAWEAFF.